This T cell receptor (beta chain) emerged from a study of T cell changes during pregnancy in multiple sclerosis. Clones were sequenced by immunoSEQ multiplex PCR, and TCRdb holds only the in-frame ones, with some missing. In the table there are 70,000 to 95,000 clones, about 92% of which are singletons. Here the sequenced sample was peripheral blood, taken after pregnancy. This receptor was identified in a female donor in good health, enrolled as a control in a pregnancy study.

The CDR3 coding sequence is TGTGCCAGCAGCCCAGCGGGACCAGTTTACAATGAGCAGTTCTTC. This translates into CASSPAGPVYNEQFF. V usage is TRBV27 and J usage is TRBJ2-1, with 7 bases identical to TRBD2. Germline trimming cut 6 bases from V and 4 bases from J; bases unmatched to any gene: 9. Germline CDR1 and CDR2: MNHEY and SMNVEV (reference sequence). The length of the CDR3 is 15 residues.